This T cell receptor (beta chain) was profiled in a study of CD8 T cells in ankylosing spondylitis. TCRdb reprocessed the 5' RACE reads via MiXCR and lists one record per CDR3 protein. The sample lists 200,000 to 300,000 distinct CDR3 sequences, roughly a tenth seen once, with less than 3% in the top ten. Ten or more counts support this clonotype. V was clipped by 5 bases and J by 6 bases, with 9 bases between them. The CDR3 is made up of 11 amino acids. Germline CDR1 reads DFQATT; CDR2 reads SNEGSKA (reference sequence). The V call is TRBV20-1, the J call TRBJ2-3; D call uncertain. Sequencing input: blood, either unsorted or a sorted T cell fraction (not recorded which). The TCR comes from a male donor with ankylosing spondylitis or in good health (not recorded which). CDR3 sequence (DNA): TGCAGTGCTCGACGGGTGGATACGCAGTATTTT. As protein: CSARRVDTQYF.